The entry that follows covers one TCR beta chain sequence. The target antigen is unknown. J was trimmed by 8 bases and V by 3 bases; bases with no gene match: 6. Germline CDR1 reads WNHNN; CDR2 reads SYGVQD (reference sequence). This CDR3 has 14 amino acids. This sample is drawn from a study of OX40 agonist ivuxolimab in advanced cancers. Study observations and caveats: Within 6 weeks, CD4+ and CD8+ blood T cells expanded clonally at 0.1 to 3.0 mg/kg.

Some clones are missing from TCRdb's copy, which holds only in-frame ones; the method was immunoSEQ multiplex PCR. The sample has more than 15,000 clones, approximately 78% seen once. The rearrangement joins TRBV10-1 to TRBJ2-1; the match to TRBD1 covers 8 bases. The origin of this receptor is an adult with an advanced solid tumor such as melanoma, head and neck, liver or kidney cancer. The sample in question was CD4+ or CD8+ T cells sorted from blood, obtained in a trial of the OX40 agonist ivuxolimab. CDR3 nucleotides: TGCGCCAGCAGTGACTTGGACAGGGTAGATGAGCAGTTCTTC. Protein product: CASSDLDRVDEQFF.